This T cell receptor (beta chain) was captured in a study of blood T cell repertoires in COVID-19. Turning to the study itself: There were acute and convalescent COVID-19 samples, and they came from the United States, Italy and Spain. Sample material is recorded as cDNA or gDNA derived from T cells, B-cell-depleted T cells, or PBMCs.

In the study's own analysis: Nucleated cell number was recorded as an estimate derived from reference gene primer amplification. Sequencing was performed with immunoSEQ multiplex PCR; in TCRdb, only in-frame clones are kept and a portion is missing. V and J calls and clone size are as listed in that table; D and trimming were resolved from the DNA. The repertoire holds about 87,000 clones, with around 83% as singletons. After removal of 4 bases from V and 3 bases from J, the junction contained 6 bases not matched to a gene. The CDR3 sequence is 15 residues long. Germline CDR1 is ENHRY and CDR2 is SYGVKD.

Sequenced material: peripheral blood. The V gene is TRBV10-3, the J gene TRBJ2-1, with 7 positions matching TRBD2. This clonotype originated in a woman aged 55 to 70 with acute or convalescent COVID-19. This chain's CDR3 is CAISGGERDYNEQFF. The CDR3 DNA follows: TGTGCCATCAGTGGAGGGGAGCGGGACTACAATGAGCAGTTCTTC.